Listed below are T cell receptor beta chains from one sample, sequenced in a study of OX40 agonist ivuxolimab in advanced cancers. Libraries were prepared by immunoSEQ multiplex PCR; TCRdb keeps only in-frame clonotypes and omits some of them. The sample consists of some 30,000 clones, 80% to 95% of them appearing once. This specimen consisted of CD4+ or CD8+ T cells sorted from blood, obtained in a trial of the OX40 agonist ivuxolimab. Receptors originate from an adult with an advanced solid tumor such as melanoma, head and neck, liver or kidney cancer. Each CDR3 is given with its conserved first and last residue. The D gene is left open where the match is weak. Clone sizes are given selectively: once, few, many, or a class where the clone is expanded.

TRBJ2-7,NA,NA,TRBV7-2,TGTGCCAGCAGCTTAGGGTGGGATAGACAGACCTACGAGCAGTACTTC,CASSLGWDRQTYEQYF
TRBJ2-1,NA,NA,TRBV5-6,TGTGCCAGCAGCTTGGAACAGTTCGCCTACAATGAGCAGTTCTTC,CASSLEQFAYNEQFF
TRBJ2-5,NA,TRBD2,TRBV9,TGTGCCAGCAGCGGCGCATTCAACCTACCGGGGCTAGCGGGAGGGACCCAGTACTTC,CASSGAFNLPGLAGGTQYF
TRBJ2-7,NA,NA,TRBV5-1,TGCGCCAGCAGCCTATCGGGACCGTTGGGCGAGCAGTACTTC,CASSLSGPLGEQYF
TRBJ2-2,NA,TRBD1,TRBV19,TGTGCCAGTAGATCTCTCGACAGGGGGCGTTGGGATTCCGCCGGGGAGCTGTTTTTT,CASRSLDRGRWDSAGELFF
TRBJ2-3,NA,NA,TRBV7-6,TGTGCCAGCAGCTTGTATGGCACAGATACGCAGTATTTT,CASSLYGTDTQYF
TRBJ2-7,once,NA,TRBV13,TGTGCCAGCAGCTTTGGAGGGGGACGGCGGGACTACGAGCAGTACTTC,CASSFGGGRRDYEQYF
TRBJ1-2,once,NA,TRBV9,TGTGCCAGCAGCCCTGGGGGGGGATCCTATGGCTACACCTTC,CASSPGGGSYGYTF
TRBJ2-2,NA,TRBD2,TRBV19,TGTGCCAGTAGTACCACTAGCGGAATGAACACCGGGGAGCTGTTTTTT,CASSTTSGMNTGELFF
TRBJ2-6,NA,NA,TRBV6-6,TGTGCCAGCAGTTGGGACTCTGGGGCCAACGTCCTGACTTTC,CASSWDSGANVLTF
TRBJ2-1,NA,TRBD2,TRBV5-4,TGTGCCAGCAGCTTGAAGTTGTTGAGCGGGAGAGGTTACAATGAGCAGTTCTTC,CASSLKLLSGRGYNEQFF
TRBJ2-7,NA,TRBD1,TRBV9,TGTGCCAGCAGCGTAGATGGGACAGGTACCTACGAGCAGTACTTC,CASSVDGTGTYEQYF
TRBJ1-2,NA,NA,TRBV6-6,TGTGCCAGCAGTTACGGGGGAAACTATGGCTACACCTTC,CASSYGGNYGYTF
TRBJ2-7,NA,TRBD2,TRBV27,TGTGCCAGCAGCCACCTGGGCGGGAGGGATTACGAGCAGTACTTC,CASSHLGGRDYEQYF
TRBJ1-4,NA,NA,TRBV4-3,TGCGCCAGCAGCCAAGTCTGGAGCAGGGGAGGTGAAAAACTGTTTTTT,CASSQVWSRGGEKLFF
TRBJ2-7,NA,NA,TRBV10-1,TGCGCCAGCAGTGTAAGTTGGCGGGCCTACGAGCAGTACTTC,CASSVSWRAYEQYF
TRBJ2-7,once,NA,TRBV7-2,TGTGCCAGCAGCTTAGACATCGGACTGGACTCCTACGAGCAGTACTTC,CASSLDIGLDSYEQYF
TRBJ2-7,NA,NA,TRBV28,TGTGCCAGCAGCCCAGGGGTCTACGAGCAGTACTTC,CASSPGVYEQYF
TRBJ2-7,NA,NA,TRBV4-3,TGCGCCAGCAGCCAAGTAAGGACCAGCTCCTACGAGCAGTACTTC,CASSQVRTSSYEQYF
TRBJ2-7,once,NA,TRBV7-6,TGTGCCAGCAGCTTAGATGGAGAGGGGATATACGGGGAGCAGTACTTC,CASSLDGEGIYGEQYF
TRBJ2-1,NA,NA,TRBV11-2,TGTGCCAGCACCTTAGAGCCAGGGTTTTTCCTCAATGAGCAGTTCTTC,CASTLEPGFFLNEQFF
TRBJ2-1,once,TRBD2,TRBV27,TGTGCCAGCAGTATCCCACTAGCGGGAGGGTTCGCTGAGCAGTTCTTC,CASSIPLAGGFAEQFF
TRBJ2-7,NA,NA,TRBV9,TGTGCCAGCAGCTCCCTGGAGGGCCAACTCTACGAGCAGTACTTC,CASSSLEGQLYEQYF
TRBJ2-3,NA,NA,TRBV7-6,TGTGCCAGCAGCTTAGCGATAGCGGAGTCGAAAGATACGCAGTATTTT,CASSLAIAESKDTQYF
TRBJ2-7,once,NA,TRBV7-9,TGTGCAACCGGGGCAGATGTCTACGAGCAGTACTTC,CATGADVYEQYF
TRBJ2-7,NA,NA,TRBV21-1,TGTGCCATGGGGGCGGGACTAGCGGGAGTCCGGGGCGAGCAGTACTTC,CAMGAGLAGVRGEQYF
TRBJ2-3,NA,NA,TRBV15,TGTGCCACCAGCAGAGATTTGGGAGATACGCAGTATTTT,CATSRDLGDTQYF
TRBJ1-2,NA,NA,TRBV4-3,TGCGCCAGCAGCCAATTGGGCAGCATCCTCTATGGCTACACCTTC,CASSQLGSILYGYTF
TRBJ1-2,once,NA,TRBV7-2,TGTGCCAGCAGCAGCGACAAGGGATTCTATGGCTACACCTTC,CASSSDKGFYGYTF
TRBJ2-7,NA,NA,TRBV27,TGTGCCAGCAGCCCCTTTGGGAGCGGCCCCTACGAGCAGTACTTC,CASSPFGSGPYEQYF
TRBJ1-2,NA,NA,TRBV28,TGTGCCAGCAGTTTGGATGACCGGGGGGCAGATGGCTACACCTTC,CASSLDDRGADGYTF
TRBJ2-2,NA,TRBD1,TRBV7-2,TGTGCCAGCAGACAGGGACAGGGCACCGGGGAGCTGTTTTTT,CASRQGQGTGELFF